This entry features one T cell receptor (beta chain) sequence. Antigen specificity is unknown. Any gene name here is a mouse gene name. RNA extraction and reverse transcription yielded cDNA as sequencing template. The assay was immunoSEQ multiplex PCR, and TCRdb's table has in-frame clones only and misses some. The sample holds around 300,000 clones, and no clone turns up only once. The data stem from a study of CD8+ T cells in alopecia areata. Study-wide background: Spontaneously alopecic C3H/HeJ graft donors, roughly 6-13 months old, gave skin to roughly 6-10-week-old female C3H/HeJ mice.

Broader study findings: Scalp samples also yield sequences of resident alphabeta T cells from normal skin. Affected scalp, especially in alopecia totalis/universalis, had a higher clonality than normal scalp did.

Combined cutaneous lymph node cells underwent sorting by CD4, CD8alpha, NKG2D, NKG2ACE and additional markers. The source of this sequence is a C3H/HeJ mouse with alopecia areata. For the strain, the MHC haplotype given is H2-k. Source material: CD4+ T cells sorted from a lymph node.

The chain's CDR3 is CASSLGGARAETLYF. The part of the CDR3 DNA that was read is TGTGCCAGCAGTTTAGGGGGGGCGCGTGCAGAA. The V and J genes are TRBV14 and TRBJ2-3; 8 bases align to TRBD2. The sequenced fragment ends 4 residues before the CDR3 boundary, so the rest is inferred from the germline J gene. There are 15 residues in the CDR3. V trimming: 2 bases; J trimming: 1 base; junction bases outside the gene matches: 3. Germline loops: CDR1 SGHDT, CDR2 FRDEAV.